This T cell receptor (beta chain) was observed in a study of identical twins. Regarding the study as a whole: Twins' surplus sharing was weaker for beta out-of-frame sequences. The presence of invariant MAIT and iNKT cells could partly confound analyses of zero-insertion sequences. Fewer insertions characterized abundant cord blood beta clonotypes, whereas memory repertoires showed none.

Trimming took off 2 bases at V and 4 bases at J, with 9 bases between the two ends. This CDR3 has 14 amino acids. Germline V gives CDR1 SGHTA, CDR2 FQGNSA. This clonotype was seen a handful of times. The antigen is not known. A single record per CDR3 protein comes from TCRdb applying MiXCR to the 5' RACE reads. Among hundreds of thousands of distinct CDR3 sequences listed, 12% were seen once. This same sample was also part of a study on yellow fever vaccine responses in identical twins. From that study: Twins' vaccine T cell response reportedly gave the appearance of partial convergence and partial personalization.

Sequencing input: PBMCs. The rearrangement uses TRBV7-2 and TRBJ2-4; no clear D gene. The sequence derives from a woman aged 18-35 years in good health. The CDR3 sequence is CASSLTSLKNIQYF. In DNA form, the CDR3 reads TGTGCCAGCAGCTTAACCTCCTTGAAAAACATTCAGTACTTC.